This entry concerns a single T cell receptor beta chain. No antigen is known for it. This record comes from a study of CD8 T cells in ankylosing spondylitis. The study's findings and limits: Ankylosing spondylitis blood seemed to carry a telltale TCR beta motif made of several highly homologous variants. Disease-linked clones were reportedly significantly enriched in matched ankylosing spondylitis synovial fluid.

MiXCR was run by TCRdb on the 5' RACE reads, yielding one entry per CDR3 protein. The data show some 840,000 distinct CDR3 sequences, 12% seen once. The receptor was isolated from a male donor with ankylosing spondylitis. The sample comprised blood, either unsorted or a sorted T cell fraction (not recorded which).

For the CDR3, the DNA is TGTGCCATCAGTGAAACGGTTCGGAATTCACCCCTCCACTTT. Translation: CAISETVRNSPLHF. This chain connects TRBV10-3 to TRBJ1-6; D unclear. CDR3 length: 14 residues. Germline V lookup: CDR1 ENHRY, CDR2 SYGVKD. The V gene lost 3 bases and the J gene lost 7 bases, with 10 bases spanning the gap.